This paragraph covers one T cell receptor beta chain sequence. Its antigen is not yet known. No much larger clonotype is one base removed from it; base qualities were not supplied. In the prospective study, participants were 18 to 89 years old, resided in approximately 25 geographic areas of the United States, and were enrolled through a virtual design. In the prospective study, cohorts were assigned on the basis of participant-reported clinical history obtained from a screening survey and a study questionnaire. Recovered participants in ImmuneRACE Cohort 3 were defined as having two consecutive negative NP/OP PCR tests, clearance from a healthcare professional, or resolution of symptoms. In the prospective study, mobile phlebotomists collected whole blood, serum and a nasopharyngeal or oropharyngeal swab from each participant. Participants in the prospective study had the option to provide additional blood draws and questionnaires over a 2-month period. Before DNA extraction, blood samples from the prospective study were shipped at room temperature or frozen.

This entry belongs to a study of blood T cell repertoires in COVID-19 (TCRdb year 2020). Regarding the study in general: Samples from collaborators originated in the United States, Italy and Spain and spanned both the acute and convalescent phases of COVID-19. Subjects who had been exposed to COVID-19, were actively infected with it, or had recovered from it provided the deeply sampled blood TCRbeta repertoires that made up the dataset. The samples were drawn from two sources: the first 160 participants of the ongoing ImmuneRACE study, and 1,000 to 1,500 subjects contributed by 6 global collaborators. A freely available public database, intended as a resource for researchers studying the immune response to SARS-CoV-2, is where the repertoires were released. The prospective study material was composed of cDNA or gDNA derived from T cells, B-cell-depleted T cells, or PBMCs. Where HLA class I and class II types were available, the types were taken from metadata supplied by the sample provider, not from assay-based typing. Sample metadata almost always included a de-identified subject ID, COVID-19 status, age in years and sex. The full study reports these points: Clinical and demographic metadata were provided uncurated, with the amount varying by source and participant.

TCRbeta CDR3 regions were amplified from genomic DNA by means of the immunoSEQ Assay, a bias-controlled multiplex PCR. The source study handled its data this way. Nucleated cell counts per sample were estimated from amplification of reference gene primers within the assay. To quantify the absolute abundance of each unique TCRbeta CDR3 rearrangement, sequence reads were collapsed and filtered. For each sample, productive Simpson clonality was calculated as the square root of Simpson's diversity index over productive rearrangements. Drawn from immuneACCESS, this table holds only the in-frame rearrangements with V and J called that TCRdb kept. Clones are partly lost; checked studies trace under half to an unresolved V gene and leave the rest unexplained. The V and J calls and the clone size are those of that table, but D and trimming were determined from the DNA. Within this sample are 250,000 to 400,000 clones, with about 90% of them counted one time only. Of the sample, roughly 5.2% falls within the top ten clones.

Trimming leaves V shorter by 4 bases and J shorter by 0 bases, with the junction holding 19 bases beyond the gene matches. CDR1 SGHRS and CDR2 YFSETQ were looked up in the germline V gene. The CDR3 sequence holds 20 residues, the cysteine and phenylalanine included. The DNA shown is the 60-base CDR3, in frame from base 1. The sequence derives from a young woman who had recovered from COVID-19. The chain couples TRBV5-1 to TRBJ2-3; TRBD2 aligns with 8 central bases. The sequenced material came from PBMCs or T cells enriched from blood (not recorded which). This receptor carries the CDR3 CASSARLAPQLITSTDTQYF. The DNA is TGCGCCAGCAGCGCCCGACTAGCGCCGCAACTGATCACTAGCACAGATACGCAGTATTTT.